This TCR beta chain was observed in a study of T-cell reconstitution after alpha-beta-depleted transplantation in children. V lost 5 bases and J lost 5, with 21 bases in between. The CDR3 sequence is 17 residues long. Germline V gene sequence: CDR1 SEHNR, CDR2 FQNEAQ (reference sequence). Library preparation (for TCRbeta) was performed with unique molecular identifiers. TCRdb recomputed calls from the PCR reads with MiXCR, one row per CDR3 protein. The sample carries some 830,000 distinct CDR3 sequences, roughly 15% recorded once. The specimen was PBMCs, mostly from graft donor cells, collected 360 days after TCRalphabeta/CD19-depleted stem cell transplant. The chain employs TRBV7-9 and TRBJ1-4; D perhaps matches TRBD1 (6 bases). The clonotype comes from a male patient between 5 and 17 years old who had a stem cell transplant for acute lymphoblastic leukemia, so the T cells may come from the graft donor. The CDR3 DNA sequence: TGTGCCAGCAGCCGCAAGACAGGAATCCTCCCCAATGAAAAACTGTTTTTT. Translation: CASSRKTGILPNEKLFF.